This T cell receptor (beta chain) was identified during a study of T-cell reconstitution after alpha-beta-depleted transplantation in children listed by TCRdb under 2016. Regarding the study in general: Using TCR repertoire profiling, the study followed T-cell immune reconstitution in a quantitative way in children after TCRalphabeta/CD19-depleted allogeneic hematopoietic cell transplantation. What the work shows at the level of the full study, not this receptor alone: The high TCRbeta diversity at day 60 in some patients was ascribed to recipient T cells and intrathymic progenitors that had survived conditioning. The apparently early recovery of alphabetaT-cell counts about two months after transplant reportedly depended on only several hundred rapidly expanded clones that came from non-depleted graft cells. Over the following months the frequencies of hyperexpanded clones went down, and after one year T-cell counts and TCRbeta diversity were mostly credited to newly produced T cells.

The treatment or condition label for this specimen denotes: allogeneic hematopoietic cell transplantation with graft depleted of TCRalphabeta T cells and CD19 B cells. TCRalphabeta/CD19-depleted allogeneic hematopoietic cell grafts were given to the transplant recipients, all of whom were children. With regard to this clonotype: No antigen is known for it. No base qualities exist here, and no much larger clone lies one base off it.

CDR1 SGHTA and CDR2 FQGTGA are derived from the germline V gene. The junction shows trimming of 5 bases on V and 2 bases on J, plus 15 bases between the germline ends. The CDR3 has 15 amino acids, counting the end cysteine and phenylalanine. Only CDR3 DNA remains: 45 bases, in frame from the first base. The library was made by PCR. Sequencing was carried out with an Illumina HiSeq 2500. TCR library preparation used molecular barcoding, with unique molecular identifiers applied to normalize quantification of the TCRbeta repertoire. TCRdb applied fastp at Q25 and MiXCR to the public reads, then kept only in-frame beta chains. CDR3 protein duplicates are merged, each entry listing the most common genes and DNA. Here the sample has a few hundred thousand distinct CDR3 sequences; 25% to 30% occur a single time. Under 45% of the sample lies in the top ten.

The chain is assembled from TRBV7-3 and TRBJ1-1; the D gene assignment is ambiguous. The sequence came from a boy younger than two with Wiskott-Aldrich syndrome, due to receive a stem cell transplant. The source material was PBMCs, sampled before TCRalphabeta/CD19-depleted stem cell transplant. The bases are TGTGCCAGCAGCCTCCCCCCAAGGTTAAACACTGAAGCTTTCTTT. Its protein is CASSLPPRLNTEAFF.